This T cell receptor (beta chain) was sequenced in a study of cytomegalovirus exposure and HLA in healthy donors. The V gene's germline CDR1 is SGHRS and CDR2 YFSETQ. The CDR3 loop spans 15 amino acids. Germline trimming cut 3 bases from V and 7 bases from J; bases unmatched to any gene: 10. Each donor's status was that of a healthy bone marrow donor. A multiplex PCR was run with 60 Vbeta primers and 13 Jbeta primers. Sequencing used immunoSEQ multiplex PCR; TCRdb keeps in-frame clones, though not all of them. Of 130,000 to 150,000 clones detected, 75% to 80% appear once; the ten largest clones hold less than 2%. A note on this clone: Its antigen is currently unknown.

Findings and limits, study-wide: Roughly even sequencing depth across donors was the assumption behind the presence/absence analyses. In a later analysis, a missense DCLRE1C variant was linked to TCR beta V- and J-gene trimming.

V and J are TRBV5-1 and TRBJ2-1, with 7 bases lining up with TRBD1. The material sequenced was PBMCs. The clonotype was recovered from a woman aged 25 to 39 in good health and CMV-seronegative. CDR3 protein: CASSSQQGLGNEQFF. The CDR3 DNA reads as TGCGCCAGCAGCTCCCAACAGGGGTTAGGTAATGAGCAGTTCTTC. The whole variable domain, filled in from reference TRBV5-1 and TRBJ2-1, reads KAGVTQTPRYLIKTRGQQVTLSCSPISGHRSVSWYQQTPGQGLQFLFEYFSETQRNKGNFPGRFSGRQFSNSRSEMNVSTLELGDSALYLCASSSQQGLGNEQFFGPGTRLTVL.